This T cell receptor beta chain was sequenced during a study of cytomegalovirus exposure and HLA in healthy donors. The study's findings and limits: Among CMV-associated TCR beta chains, most appeared HLA-restricted in a later analysis. TCR beta chains numbering about 160 were designated cytomegalovirus-associated. As a later analysis showed, several of the most significant clusters appeared to be linked to common viral pathogens.

Remarks on this clone: Its antigen is unidentified.

The germline CDR1 and CDR2 sequences are SEHNR and FQNEAQ (reference sequence). Trimming left V 5 bases short and J 0 bases short, with 11 bases between. This CDR3 has 15 amino acids. The study ran its PCR with 60 Vbeta and 13 Jbeta primers. Repertoires were generated with immunoSEQ multiplex PCR, while TCRdb's copy carries only in-frame clones and drops some. Among around 150,000 clones, 75% to 80% were seen once, and the ten largest hold 0.85% to 1%. The V call is TRBV7-9, the J call TRBJ1-5, with no clear D. The clonotype comes from a woman in her forties or fifties in good health and CMV-seropositive. Sequencing was performed on PBMCs. The CDR3 is CASSPGLHSNQPQHF. The CDR3 DNA follows: TGTGCCAGCAGCCCAGGCCTACATAGCAATCAGCCCCAGCATTTT.